A selection of T cell receptor beta chains follows, all from one sample in a study of blood T cell repertoires in COVID-19. The table came from immunoSEQ multiplex PCR; TCRdb's copy has only in-frame clones and leaves some out. The sample yields about 91,000 clones, about 86% seen once. Sequenced material: peripheral blood. The receptor set was obtained from a woman between 65 and 79 years old with acute or convalescent COVID-19. CDR3s include the opening cysteine and the closing phenylalanine or tryptophan. A D gene is named only where the DNA matches it firmly. Clone size, where shown, is once, few, many, or a class for clones that have expanded.

V: TRBV28
size: once
J: TRBJ2-5
D: .
DNA: TGTGCCAGCAGCCGAAGTGGCAGCCAAGAGACCCAGTACTTC
CDR3: CASSRSGSQETQYF

V: TRBV19
size: once
J: TRBJ2-7
D: .
DNA: TGTGCCAGTAGTGAGTTGACAGTCGGTATAAACGAGCAGTACTTC
CDR3: CASSELTVGINEQYF

V: TRBV10-3
size: .
J: TRBJ1-1
D: .
DNA: TGTGCCATGAGGGGGGGTACGAACACTGAAGCTTTCTTT
CDR3: CAMRGGTNTEAFF

V: TRBV19
size: .
J: TRBJ1-3
D: TRBD1
DNA: TGTGCCAGTAGTATTCCGACAGGGGTTGGAAACACCATATATTTT
CDR3: CASSIPTGVGNTIYF

V: TRBV5-5
size: .
J: TRBJ1-5
D: .
DNA: TGTGCCAGCAGCCAGGCGCAGGGAAATCAGCCCCAGCATTTT
CDR3: CASSQAQGNQPQHF

V: TRBV9
size: once
J: TRBJ2-3
D: TRBD1
DNA: TGTGCCAGCAGTGGGGCCGGGGGACAGGGGTTCACAGATACGCAGTATTTT
CDR3: CASSGAGGQGFTDTQYF

V: TRBV4-2
size: .
J: TRBJ2-3
D: TRBD2
DNA: TGTGCCAGCAGCCAAGAGTTACTAGCGGGGGCAACAGATACGCAGTATTTT
CDR3: CASSQELLAGATDTQYF

V: TRBV6-6
size: .
J: TRBJ2-3
D: TRBD2
DNA: TGTGCCAGCCGACTAGCGGGAGTAATGACGACAGATACGCAGTATTTT
CDR3: CASRLAGVMTTDTQYF

V: TRBV6-6
size: once
J: TRBJ1-2
D: .
DNA: TGTGCCAGCAGTTACCCCGATCGGACAGCCGGGGGCTACACCTTC
CDR3: CASSYPDRTAGGYTF

V: TRBV15
size: .
J: TRBJ1-5
D: .
DNA: TGTGCCACCAGCAGAGGTCGAGGGACAAATAGCAATCAGCCCCAGCATTTT
CDR3: CATSRGRGTNSNQPQHF

V: TRBV2
size: .
J: TRBJ2-7
D: TRBD1
DNA: TGTGCCAGCAAAGGAAACAGGGGCCAAGCCTACGAGCAGTACTTC
CDR3: CASKGNRGQAYEQYF

V: TRBV9
size: .
J: TRBJ2-5
D: .
DNA: TGTGCCAGCAGCGTAGGGGGCCTACAAGAGACCCAGTACTTC
CDR3: CASSVGGLQETQYF

V: TRBV20-1
size: .
J: TRBJ2-1
D: .
DNA: TGCAGTGCTAGTTTACTCCAGGCTGGTGAGCAGTTCTTC
CDR3: CSASLLQAGEQFF

V: TRBV24-1
size: .
J: TRBJ2-3
D: .
DNA: TGTGCCACGCGTCTAGGGGGCACAGATACGCAGTATTTT
CDR3: CATRLGGTDTQYF

V: TRBV5-4
size: .
J: TRBJ2-5
D: TRBD2
DNA: TGTGCCAGCAGCTTTCGGGGGGTAGGCCAAGAGACCCAGTACTTC
CDR3: CASSFRGVGQETQYF